These T cell receptor beta chains were read from a single sample in a study of patients and donors after allogeneic stem cell transplantation. TCRdb ran MiXCR on the RT-PCR reads and lists one entry per CDR3 protein. The repertoire consists of 800,000 to 1,000,000 distinct CDR3 sequences, with roughly 18% occurring once and the leading ten covering 5% to 6.5%. Material: blood, either unsorted or a sorted T cell fraction (not recorded which). The receptors stem from a human donor who was either an allogeneic HSCT recipient or a stem cell or donor lymphocyte infusion donor (not recorded which). It is not recorded whose cells these are; they may come from a transplant donor. The CDR3 runs from the conserved cysteine through the conserved F or W. A D gene is named only where the DNA matches it firmly. Rows give clone size only sometimes, using once, few, many, or a class for an expanded clone.

>.|TRBV4-3|TRBD2|TRBJ2-7
CASSPAAGGLYEQYF
TGCGCCAGCAGCCCCGCTGCGGGGGGCCTCTACGAGCAGTACTTC
>few|TRBV6-1|.|TRBJ2-7
CASTLRIGRAGYEQYF
TGTGCCAGCACCCTTAGAATAGGGCGGGCTGGCTACGAGCAGTACTTC
>.|TRBV20-1|TRBD2|TRBJ2-3
CSARDVREGTDTQYF
TGCAGTGCTAGAGATGTACGGGAGGGCACAGATACGCAGTATTTT
>.|TRBV30|.|TRBJ1-2
CAWASRSAYGYTF
TGTGCCTGGGCATCAAGGTCAGCCTATGGCTACACCTTC
>.|TRBV10-2|.|TRBJ2-6
CASSDMVSTRGANVLTF
TGCGCCAGCAGTGATATGGTCAGTACTCGGGGGGCCAACGTCCTGACTTTC
>few|TRBV11-2|.|TRBJ2-3
CASSLEGGHPSLLKDTQYF
TGTGCCAGCAGCTTAGAGGGGGGCCACCCTTCGCTACTTAAGGATACGCAGTATTTT
>.|TRBV12-3/TRBV12-4|TRBD1|TRBJ1-2
CASSFRPGQGNYGYTF
TGTGCCAGCAGTTTTAGGCCGGGACAGGGGAACTATGGCTACACCTTC
>few|TRBV7-6|TRBD2|TRBJ2-1
CASSLRVSGDGRNEQFF
TGTGCCAGCAGCTTAAGGGTTAGCGGGGACGGTAGGAATGAGCAGTTCTTC
>few|TRBV3-1|.|TRBJ1-1
CASSQDPGIQENTEAFF
TGTGCCAGCAGCCAAGATCCCGGTATACAGGAGAACACTGAAGCTTTCTTT
>.|TRBV2|.|TRBJ2-1
CASQYNEQFF
TGTGCCAGCCAGTACAATGAGCAGTTCTTC
>once|TRBV20-1|TRBD2|TRBJ2-2
CSTGLALPGELFF
TGCAGTACCGGACTAGCCCTCCCCGGGGAGCTGTTTTTT
>.|TRBV5-1|.|TRBJ2-1
CASSGIRRRAWGEQFF
TGCGCCAGCAGCGGGATCCGACGCCGCGCTTGGGGTGAGCAGTTCTTC
>.|TRBV9|TRBD1|TRBJ1-6
CASSVVPGGDSPLHF
TGTGCCAGCAGCGTAGTGCCAGGGGGAGATTCACCCCTCCACTTT
>.|TRBV30|.|TRBJ2-5
CAWSGGSQETQYF
TGTGCCTGGAGTGGTGGGAGCCAGGAGACCCAGTACTTC
>.|TRBV12-3/TRBV12-4|.|TRBJ1-1
CASSSRQQVEAFF
TGTGCCAGCAGTTCTCGACAGCAAGTTGAAGCTTTCTTT
>.|TRBV12-3/TRBV12-4|.|TRBJ2-2
CASRDSLGTGELFF
TGTGCCAGCAGGGACAGTTTGGGCACCGGGGAGCTGTTTTTT
>many|TRBV9|.|TRBJ2-1
CASSPREKSYNEQFF
TGTGCCAGCAGCCCTCGGGAGAAATCCTACAATGAGCAGTTCTTC
>.|TRBV12-3/TRBV12-4|TRBD2|TRBJ2-3
CASSPGTSGDSTDTQYF
TGTGCCAGCAGTCCCGGGACTAGCGGGGATAGCACAGATACGCAGTATTTT
>few|TRBV11-2|TRBD2|TRBJ2-1
CASSSVSLGLAGGGNEQFF
TGTGCCAGCAGCTCGGTATCACTAGGACTAGCGGGAGGAGGAAATGAGCAGTTCTTC
>.|TRBV27|.|TRBJ2-7
CASADNLSYEQYF
TGTGCCAGCGCGGACAATCTCTCCTACGAGCAGTACTTC
>few|TRBV6-2/TRBV6-3|.|TRBJ1-3
CASRIDGSSGNTIYF
TGTGCCAGCAGAATCGACGGGAGCTCTGGAAACACCATATATTTT
>.|TRBV5-1|TRBD2|TRBJ2-7
CASSPSAGAQYEQYF
TGCGCCAGCAGCCCATCAGCGGGAGCCCAGTACGAGCAGTACTTC
>few|TRBV3-1|.|TRBJ2-3
CASSARLLGGDTQYF
TGTGCCAGCAGCGCCAGGTTGCTAGGGGGAGATACGCAGTATTTT
>.|TRBV6-1|.|TRBJ2-7
CASHPRGEAYEQYF
TGTGCCAGCCACCCCCGGGGAGAAGCCTACGAGCAGTACTTC